This entry concerns a single TCR beta chain. In its sample, this clone was seen once. Its antigen is currently not known. Germline and junction disagree at one end, which may indicate a read error. Other DNA sequences in this sample translate to the same CDR3. The CDR3 goes from the cysteine to the phenylalanine over 16 residues. The only DNA kept is the CDR3, 48 bases in frame from the first base. CDR1 is given as SSHAT and CDR2 as FNYEAQ, both from the germline V gene (reference sequence). The data originate from a study of radiotherapy plus CTLA-4 blockade in lung cancer listed by TCRdb under 2018. As for the study more broadly: Objective responses occurred in roughly 19% of enrolled patients, and around 29% achieved disease control. Summary of the overall study and its limitations: The strongest predictors of response, as reported, were early dynamic changes in blood T cell clones along with a rise in serum interferon-beta after radiation. After treatment with radiotherapy and ipilimumab, TCR clones that originated in tumors expanded in peripheral blood.

Focal radiation therapy combined with CTLA-4 blockade (ipilimumab) was tested in patients with chemo-refractory metastatic non-small-cell lung cancer. Library generation was performed with the immunoSEQ multiplex PCR assay. The table was pulled from immuneACCESS by TCRdb, which kept in-frame rearrangements only. Such tables lose some clones; where checked, under half of the loss comes from unresolved V genes, and the rest has no known cause. A total of more than 90,000 clones appear in this sample, 78% of them only once. Clones ranked in the top ten supply over 4% of the sample. The clonotype comes from a human donor with non-small cell lung cancer who had a partial response to radiotherapy plus ipilimumab. The sequence joins TRBV7-7 to TRBJ2-3, and TRBD2 matches 15 of the central bases. The source material was peripheral blood, sampled from a patient treated with radiotherapy plus ipilimumab. The CDR3: CASSSGLAGGTDTQYF. The DNA is as follows: TGTGCTAGCAGCTCGGGACTAGCGGGGGGAACAGATACGCAGTATTTT.